A single sample gave rise to the 8 T cell receptor beta chains below, sequenced in a study of PD-1 and CTLA-4 blockade in melanoma. This table comes from immunoSEQ multiplex PCR, and its TCRdb copy is limited to in-frame clones, with some not included. The sample contains around 21,000 clones, about 91% of which appear only once. The sample was CD8+ T cells from peripheral blood, taken before anti-PD-1 treatment. The receptors derive from a human donor with melanoma.

V is TRBV28 and J is TRBJ2-1; 9 bases match TRBD2. Germline V gene data show CDR1 as MDHEN and CDR2 as SYDVKM. With 1 base clipped from V and 9 bases from J, the junction kept 16 bases outside the gene matches. The CDR3 has 18 amino acids. The CDR3 DNA reads as TGTGCCAGCAGTTTATTAACTAGCGGGCCTGCCGGGGGGGTTGAGCAGTTCTTC. This gives the protein CASSLLTSGPAGGVEQFF.

V gene TRBV19 combines with J gene TRBJ2-1, with 9 bases identical to TRBD2. Looked up from germline, CDR1 is LNHDA and CDR2 is SQIVND (reference sequence). The CDR3 has 14 residues. After removal of 6 bases from V and 4 bases from J, the junction contained 4 bases not matched to a gene. The CDR3 here is CASSYSGGYNEQFF. DNA of the CDR3: TGTGCCAGTAGCTATAGCGGGGGATACAATGAGCAGTTCTTC.

The chain carries TRBV28 and TRBJ2-1, with TRBD2 as a possible D gene (8 bases). CDR1 is MDHEN, CDR2 SYDVKM, per germline. CDR3 size: 18 residues. V was trimmed by 8 bases and J by 0 bases, leaving 23 bases between them. The CDR3 protein is CASSTHRGGTASYNEQFF. As DNA, the CDR3 is TGTGCCAGCTCTACCCATCGGGGGGGGACAGCCTCCTACAATGAGCAGTTCTTC.

The chain couples TRBV12-5 to TRBJ2-5; D not certain. This CDR3 has 12 amino acids. Germline V gene data show CDR1 as LGHNT and CDR2 as FRNRAP. V lost 6 bases and J lost 2, with 7 bases in between. CDR3 sequence (DNA): TGTGCTAGTGGAGACCTACAAGAGACCCAGTACTTC. As protein: CASGDLQETQYF.

This rearrangement joins TRBV7-9 to TRBJ2-7; D is unclear. V was cut by 1 base and J by 7 bases, with 8 bases left in between. This CDR3 is built from 12 residues. The V gene's germline CDR1 is SEHNR and CDR2 FQNEAQ (reference sequence). CDR3 sequence reads: CASSLGGGEQYF. CDR3 nucleotides: TGTGCCAGCAGCTTAGGTGGTGGAGAGCAGTACTTC.

This rearrangement joins TRBV6-2 or TRBV6-3 to TRBJ1-1; D uncertain. The germline gives CDR1 MNHEY, CDR2 SVGEGT. Trimming cost V 3 bases and J 0 bases, with 11 bases left between them. This CDR3 is 15 amino acids long. The CDR3 region is CASSYDAGLNTEAFF. The CDR3 coding sequence is TGTGCCAGCAGTTATGACGCGGGCCTGAACACTGAAGCTTTCTTT.

The chain uses TRBV28 and TRBJ2-1; D is perhaps TRBD2 (5 bases). Trimming left V 3 bases short and J 0 bases short, with 21 bases between. Germline loops: CDR1 MDHEN, CDR2 SYDVKM. The CDR3 consists of 19 residues. CDR3 coding DNA: TGTGCCAGCAGTTTTCAACTAGTCTCTATTGACACCTCCTACAATGAGCAGTTCTTC. Translating it yields CASSFQLVSIDTSYNEQFF.

The chain links TRBV27 to TRBJ1-3, with a possible D match to TRBD1 (5 bases). Trimming shortened V by 5 bases and J by 2 bases, and 10 bases separated the two germline ends. The CDR3 length is 14 residues. CDR1 MNHEY and CDR2 SMNVEV come from the germline V gene (reference sequence). The DNA of the CDR3 is TGTGCCAGCAGTCCTCGGGGACCTGGAAACACCATATATTTT. It encodes CASSPRGPGNTIYF.